This T cell receptor (beta chain) was recovered during a study of T cell responses to AZD1222 COVID-19 vaccine. Comment on this clone: What it recognizes is unknown. Other DNA sequences in the same sample also yield this CDR3.

Generated by immunoSEQ multiplex PCR, the TCRdb table keeps only in-frame clones and is missing some. The sample lists approximately 140,000 clones; approximately 94% were seen once. The CDR3 extends over 14 amino acids. Per the germline V gene, CDR1 is SGHTA and CDR2 is FQGNSA. Trimming removed 1 base from V and 2 bases from J, with 9 bases in between. Notes on the study in general: Females outnumbered males among donors, who were mostly white British; clonal diversity was possibly underestimated. In the spike-specific TCR repertoire, nearly half reportedly target unmutated variant regions.

The J gene is TRBJ2-7, the V gene TRBV7-2; D gene ambiguous. This clonotype was obtained from an adult in good health. The sample here was peripheral blood, taken on day 0 of AZD1222 vaccination. The CDR3 loop reads CASSLGGAPYEQYF. The CDR3 DNA is TGTGCCAGCAGCTTAGGTGGAGCCCCCTACGAGCAGTACTTC.